The T cell receptor beta chain described here comes from a study of pediatric ulcerative colitis. V was cut by 4 bases and J by 0 bases, with 11 bases left in between. CDR3 size: 15 residues. Germline CDR1 is SGHTA and CDR2 is FQGTGA. Some clones are missing from TCRdb's copy, which holds only in-frame ones; the method was immunoSEQ multiplex PCR. The sample consists of around 68,000 clones, over 70% of them appearing once. About this clone itself: The antigen is not known.

General study points: Blood samples from a couple of patients yielded substantially fewer templates and were excluded from blood-rectal overlap analysis.

The sample comprised blood. The TCR originated in a boy aged 5-17 years with moderate ulcerative colitis. This sequence joins TRBV7-3 and TRBJ2-3; D remains ambiguous. Here the CDR3 DNA reads TGTGCCAGCAGCTGGACGACTTCTAGCACAGATACGCAGTATTTT. Encoded protein: CASSWTTSSTDTQYF.